The TCR beta chain under discussion was sequenced for a study of blood T cell repertoires in COVID-19. Study at large: Cohort 3 recovery required two negative PCRs, clearance, or symptom resolution. From T cells, B-cell-depleted T cells, or PBMCs came the material, which was cDNA or gDNA. Samples representing acute and convalescent COVID-19 were sourced from the United States, Italy and Spain.

Participant age was roughly 18 to 89 years, and participants resided in 24 US areas. The CDR3 extends over 14 amino acids. Trimming removed 3 bases at V and 5 bases at J, with 10 bases between. Germline V CDR1 and CDR2: KGHDR, SFDVKD. Here immunoSEQ multiplex PCR was the method, and the copy in TCRdb shows in-frame clones only, minus some. The sample includes under 150,000 clones, 75% to 90% seen only once; the top ten take 3% to 4%. There are a few counts of this clone. The receptor's source is a man aged 50 to 59 in a cohort exposed to, infected with or recovered from COVID-19 (not recorded which). The sample consisted of PBMCs or T cells enriched from blood (not recorded which). The chain uses TRBV24-1 and TRBJ2-1; a weak D match, TRBD1 (6 bases). The chain's CDR3 is CATSDQQGNNEQFF. The DNA for the CDR3 is TGTGCCACCAGTGATCAACAGGGAAACAATGAGCAGTTCTTC.